The sequence of this T cell receptor beta chain was determined in a study of blood T cell repertoires in COVID-19. About the research overall: Donors in the United States, Italy and Spain gave samples during acute or convalescent COVID-19.

The germline gives CDR1 SGHRS, CDR2 YFSETQ. V was pared by 0 bases and J by 7 bases, with 13 bases of the junction left unmatched. This CDR3 contains 17 residues. Original analysis: Amplifying reference gene primers gave estimates of nucleated cell counts. Profiled with immunoSEQ multiplex PCR; TCRdb holds only in-frame clones, not every one. V, J and clone size were drawn from that table, and D and trimming were deduced from the DNA. This sample has fewer than 250,000 clones, with around 85% found just once. Sequencing was carried out using peripheral blood. The receptor's source is a man aged 40-49 years with acute or convalescent COVID-19. The chain uses TRBV5-1 and TRBJ2-1; TRBD2 aligns across 7 bases. The chain's CDR3 is CASSLVFGGSSLNEQFF. Written as DNA, the CDR3 is TGCGCCAGCAGCTTGGTGTTTGGCGGGAGTTCTTTGAATGAGCAGTTCTTC.